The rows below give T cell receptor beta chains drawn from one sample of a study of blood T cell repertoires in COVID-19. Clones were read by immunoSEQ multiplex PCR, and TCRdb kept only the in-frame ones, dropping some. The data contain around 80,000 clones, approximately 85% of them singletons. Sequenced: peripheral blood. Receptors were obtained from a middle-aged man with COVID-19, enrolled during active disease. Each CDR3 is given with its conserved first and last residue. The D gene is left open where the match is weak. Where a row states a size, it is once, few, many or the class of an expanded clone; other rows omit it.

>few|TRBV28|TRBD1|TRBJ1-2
CAGLGAGGDGYTF
TGTGCCGGCCTAGGGGCAGGGGGCGATGGCTACACCTTC
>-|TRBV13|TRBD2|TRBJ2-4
CASSQISGARNIQYF
TGTGCCAGCAGCCAAATTAGCGGGGCGCGGAACATTCAGTACTTC
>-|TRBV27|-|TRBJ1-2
CASSPDRGALRNDYTF
TGTGCCAGCAGTCCAGACCGGGGGGCCTTAAGAAATGACTACACCTTC
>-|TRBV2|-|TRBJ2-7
CASEYREGEQYF
TGTGCCAGCGAATACAGGGAAGGCGAGCAGTACTTC
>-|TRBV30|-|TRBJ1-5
CAWSGDSNQPQHF
TGTGCCTGGAGTGGAGATAGCAATCAGCCCCAGCATTTT
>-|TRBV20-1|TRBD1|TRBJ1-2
CSAADRGGYTF
TGCAGTGCGGCCGACAGGGGCGGCTACACCTTC
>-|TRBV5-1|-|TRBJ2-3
CASSAGGIADTQYF
TGCGCCAGCAGCGCAGGGGGGATAGCAGATACGCAGTATTTT
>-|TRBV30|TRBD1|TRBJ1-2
CAWSAGGAGYGYTF
TGTGCCTGGAGTGCAGGGGGCGCGGGCTATGGCTACACCTTC
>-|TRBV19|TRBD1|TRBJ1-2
CASSNVGQIYGYTF
TGTGCCAGTAGTAACGTGGGACAGATCTATGGCTACACCTTC
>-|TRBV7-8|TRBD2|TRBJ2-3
CASSKREGQADTQYF
TGTGCCAGCAGCAAGCGGGAGGGCCAGGCAGATACGCAGTATTTT
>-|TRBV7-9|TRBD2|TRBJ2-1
CASSSVAGGLYNEQFF
TGTGCCAGCAGCTCCGTAGCGGGAGGATTATACAATGAGCAGTTCTTC
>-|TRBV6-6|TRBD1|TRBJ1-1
CASSSTRDRGPEAFF
TGTGCCAGCAGTTCAACCCGGGACAGGGGGCCTGAAGCTTTCTTT
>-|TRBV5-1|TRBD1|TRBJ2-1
CASSLGQGNEQFF
TGCGCCAGCAGCTTGGGACAGGGCAATGAGCAGTTCTTC
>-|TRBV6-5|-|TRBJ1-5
CASNPGKKYQPQHF
TGTGCCAGCAATCCAGGAAAGAAGTATCAGCCCCAGCATTTT
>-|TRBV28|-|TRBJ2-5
CASSSWETGYQETQYF
TGTGCCAGCAGTTCGTGGGAGACGGGGTACCAAGAGACCCAGTACTTC
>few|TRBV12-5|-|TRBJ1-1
CASGLESSTEAFF
TGTGCTAGTGGTTTGGAAAGCTCCACTGAAGCTTTCTTT
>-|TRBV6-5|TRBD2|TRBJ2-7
CATRTGREGRSEQYF
TGTGCCACCAGAACGGGGAGGGAGGGCCGTAGCGAGCAGTACTTC
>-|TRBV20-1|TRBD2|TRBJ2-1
CSASNFGRGNNEQFF
TGCAGTGCTAGTAATTTCGGGAGGGGGAACAATGAGCAGTTCTTC
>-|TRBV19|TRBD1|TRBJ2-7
CASFLNKDRGLLDEQYF
TGTGCCAGTTTTTTGAATAAAGACAGGGGCCTCTTGGACGAGCAGTACTTC
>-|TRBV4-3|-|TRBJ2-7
CASSQERRYEQYF
TGCGCCAGCAGCCAAGAGCGGCGGTACGAGCAGTACTTC
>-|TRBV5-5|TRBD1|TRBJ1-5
CASSRSGQGGNQPQHF
TGTGCCAGCAGCCGCTCCGGACAGGGTGGCAATCAGCCCCAGCATTTT
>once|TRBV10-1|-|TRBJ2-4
CASSESGGQTSGNIQYF
TGCGCCAGCAGTGAGTCGGGAGGCCAAACATCGGGGAACATTCAGTACTTC
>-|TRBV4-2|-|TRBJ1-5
CASSQATVNQPQHF
TGTGCCAGCAGCCAAGCGACAGTCAATCAGCCCCAGCATTTT
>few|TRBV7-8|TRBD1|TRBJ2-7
CASSLTGTPGNEQYF
TGTGCCAGCAGCTTGACAGGGACCCCCGGGAACGAGCAGTACTTC
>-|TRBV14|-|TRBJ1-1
CASSLGPGGTEAFF
TGTGCCAGCAGCCTCGGTCCAGGTGGCACTGAAGCTTTCTTT
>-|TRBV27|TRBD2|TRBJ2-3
CASSPPGTRADTQYF
TGTGCCAGCAGTCCGCCCGGGACTAGGGCAGATACGCAGTATTTT
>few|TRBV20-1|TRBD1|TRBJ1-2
CSAGDRVGYTF
TGCAGTGCTGGGGACAGGGTCGGCTACACCTTC
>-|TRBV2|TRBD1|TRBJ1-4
CASSVPGQGTNEKLFF
TGTGCCAGCAGTGTCCCGGGACAGGGAACTAATGAAAAACTGTTTTTT
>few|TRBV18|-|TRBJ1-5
CASSPRDRGQPQHF
TGTGCCAGCTCACCTCGAGACAGAGGTCAGCCCCAGCATTTT
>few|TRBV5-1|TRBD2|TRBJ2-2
CASRPGLAGGESGELFF
TGCGCCAGCAGACCCGGACTAGCGGGAGGTGAGAGCGGGGAGCTGTTTTTT
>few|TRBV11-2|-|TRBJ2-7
CASNGGSGGYEQYF
TGTGCCAGCAACGGAGGCAGCGGTGGCTACGAGCAGTACTTC